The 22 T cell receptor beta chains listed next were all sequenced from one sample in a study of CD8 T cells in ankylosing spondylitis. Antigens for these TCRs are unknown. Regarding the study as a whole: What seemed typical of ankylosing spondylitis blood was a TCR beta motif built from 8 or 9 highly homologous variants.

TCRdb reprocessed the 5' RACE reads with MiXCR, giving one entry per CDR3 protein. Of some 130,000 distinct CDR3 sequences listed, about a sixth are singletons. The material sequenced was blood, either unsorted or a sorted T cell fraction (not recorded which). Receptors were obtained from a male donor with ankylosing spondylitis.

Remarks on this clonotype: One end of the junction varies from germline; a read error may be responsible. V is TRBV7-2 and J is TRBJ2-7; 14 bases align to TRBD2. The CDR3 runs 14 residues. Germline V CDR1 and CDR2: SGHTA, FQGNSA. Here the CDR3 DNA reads TGTGCCAGCAGCTTATTGGGACTAGCGGGAGCCCCTATCTTC. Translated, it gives CASSLLGLAGAPIF.

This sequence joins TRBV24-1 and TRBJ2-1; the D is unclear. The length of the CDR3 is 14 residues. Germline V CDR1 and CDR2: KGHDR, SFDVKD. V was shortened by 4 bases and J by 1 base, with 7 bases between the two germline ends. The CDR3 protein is CATSDRASYNEQFF. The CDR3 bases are TGTGCCACCAGTGACCGGGCTTCCTACAATGAGCAGTTCTTC.

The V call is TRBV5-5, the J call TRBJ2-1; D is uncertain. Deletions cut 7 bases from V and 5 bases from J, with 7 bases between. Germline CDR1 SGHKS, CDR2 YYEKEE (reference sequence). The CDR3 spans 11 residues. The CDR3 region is CASYKDNEQFF. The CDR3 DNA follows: TGTGCCAGCTACAAAGACAATGAGCAGTTCTTC. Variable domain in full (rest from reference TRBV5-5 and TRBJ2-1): DAGVTQSPTHLIKTRGQQVTLRCSPISGHKSVSWYQQVLGQGPQFIFQYYEKEERGRGNFPDRFSARQFPNYSSELNVNALLLGDSALYLCASYKDNEQFFGPGTRLTVL.

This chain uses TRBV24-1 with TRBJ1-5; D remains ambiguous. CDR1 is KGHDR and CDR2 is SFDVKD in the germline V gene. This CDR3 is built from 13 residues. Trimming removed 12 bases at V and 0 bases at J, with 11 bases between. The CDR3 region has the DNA TGTGCCTCCCAGTCTTATAGCAATCAGCCCCAGCATTTT. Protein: CASQSYSNQPQHF.

CDR3 nucleotides: TGTGCCACGCGGCCTGACAGGGGATTCCACGAGCAGTACTTC. Protein product: CATRPDRGFHEQYF. The chain links TRBV6-2 or TRBV6-3 to TRBJ2-7; 8 bases align to TRBD1. Per germline, CDR1 MNHEY and CDR2 SVGEGT. CDR3 size: 14 residues. V shed 10 bases and J 5 bases; nucleotides not matched to a gene: 13.

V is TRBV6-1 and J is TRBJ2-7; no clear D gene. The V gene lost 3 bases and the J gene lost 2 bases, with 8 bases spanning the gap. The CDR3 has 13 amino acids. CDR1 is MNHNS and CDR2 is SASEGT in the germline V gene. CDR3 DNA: TGTGCCAGCAGTGAGACGAACACCTACGAGCAGTACTTC. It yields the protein CASSETNTYEQYF.

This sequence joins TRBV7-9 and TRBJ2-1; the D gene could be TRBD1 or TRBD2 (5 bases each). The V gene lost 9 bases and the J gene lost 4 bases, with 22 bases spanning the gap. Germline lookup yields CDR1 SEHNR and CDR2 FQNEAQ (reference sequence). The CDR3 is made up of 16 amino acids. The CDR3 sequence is CARGSGLLGGYNEQFF. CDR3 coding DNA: TGTGCCAGGGGCTCGGGGCTCCTCGGCGGTTACAATGAGCAGTTCTTC. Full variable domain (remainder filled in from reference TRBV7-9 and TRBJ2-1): DTGVSQNPRHKITKRGQNVTFRCDPISEHNRLYWYRQTLGQGPEFLTYFQNEAQLEKSRLLSDRFSAERPKGSFSTLEIQRTEQGDSAMYLCARGSGLLGGYNEQFFGPGTRLTVL.

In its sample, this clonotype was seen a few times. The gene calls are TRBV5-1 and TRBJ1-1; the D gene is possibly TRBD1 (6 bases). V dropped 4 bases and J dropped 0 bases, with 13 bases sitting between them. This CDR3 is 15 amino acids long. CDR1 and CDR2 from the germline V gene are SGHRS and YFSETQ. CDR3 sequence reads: CASSQRQALNTEAFF. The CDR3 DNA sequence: TGCGCCAGCAGCCAGCGACAGGCCTTGAACACTGAAGCTTTCTTT.

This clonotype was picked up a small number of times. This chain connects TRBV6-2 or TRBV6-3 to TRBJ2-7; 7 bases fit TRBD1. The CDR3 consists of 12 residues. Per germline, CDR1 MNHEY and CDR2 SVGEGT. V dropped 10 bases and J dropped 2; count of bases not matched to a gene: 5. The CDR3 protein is CATTDRTYEQYF. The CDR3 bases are TGTGCCACCACGGACAGGACCTACGAGCAGTACTTC.

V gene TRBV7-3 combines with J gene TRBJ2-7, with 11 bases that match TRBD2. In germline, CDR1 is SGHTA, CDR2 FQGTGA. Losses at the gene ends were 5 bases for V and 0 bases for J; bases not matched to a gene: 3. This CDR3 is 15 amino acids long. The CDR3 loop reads CASSPGLAASYEQYF. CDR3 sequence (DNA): TGTGCCAGCAGCCCGGGACTAGCGGCCTCCTACGAGCAGTACTTC.

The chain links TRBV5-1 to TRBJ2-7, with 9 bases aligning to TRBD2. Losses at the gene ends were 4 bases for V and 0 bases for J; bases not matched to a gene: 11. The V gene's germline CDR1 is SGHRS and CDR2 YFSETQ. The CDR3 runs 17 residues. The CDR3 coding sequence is TGCGCCAGCAGCGCCCGGGCTAGCGGGATCGTCTCCTACGAGCAGTACTTC. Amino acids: CASSARASGIVSYEQYF.

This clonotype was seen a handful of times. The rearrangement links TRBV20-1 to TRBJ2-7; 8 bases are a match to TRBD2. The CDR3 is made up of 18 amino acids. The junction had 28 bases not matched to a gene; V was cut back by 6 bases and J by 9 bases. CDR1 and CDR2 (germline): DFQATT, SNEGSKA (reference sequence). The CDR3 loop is CSARLRGEGSWSPFVQYF. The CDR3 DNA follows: TGCAGTGCCCGTTTGCGGGGGGAAGGCTCTTGGTCGCCGTTTGTGCAGTACTTC.

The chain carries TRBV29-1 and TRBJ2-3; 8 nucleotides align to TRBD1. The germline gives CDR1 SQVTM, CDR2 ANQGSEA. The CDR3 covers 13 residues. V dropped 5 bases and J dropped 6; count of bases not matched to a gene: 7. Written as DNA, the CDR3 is TGCAGCGTTTCAGGGGGCGCGTTGGATACGCAGTATTTT. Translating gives CSVSGGALDTQYF.

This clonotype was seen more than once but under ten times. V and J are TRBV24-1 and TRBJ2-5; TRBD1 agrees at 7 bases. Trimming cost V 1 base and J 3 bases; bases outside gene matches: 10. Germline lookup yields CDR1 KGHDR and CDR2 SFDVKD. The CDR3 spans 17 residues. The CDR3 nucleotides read TGTGCCACCAGTGATTTCCCCTCCAGGGGGAGTGAAGAGACCCAGTACTTC. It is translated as CATSDFPSRGSEETQYF.

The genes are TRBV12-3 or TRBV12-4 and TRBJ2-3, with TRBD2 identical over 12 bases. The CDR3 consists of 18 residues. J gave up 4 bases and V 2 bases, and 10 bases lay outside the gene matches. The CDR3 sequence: CASSLYPLAGGGADTQYF. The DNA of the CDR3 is TGTGCCAGCAGTTTATACCCGCTAGCGGGAGGGGGGGCAGATACGCAGTATTTT.

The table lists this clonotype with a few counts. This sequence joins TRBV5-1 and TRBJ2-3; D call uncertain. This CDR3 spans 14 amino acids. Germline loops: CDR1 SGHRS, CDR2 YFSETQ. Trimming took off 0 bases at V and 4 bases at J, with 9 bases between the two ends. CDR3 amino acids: CASSLGFLADTQYF. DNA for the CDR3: TGCGCCAGCAGCTTGGGTTTCCTAGCAGATACGCAGTATTTT.

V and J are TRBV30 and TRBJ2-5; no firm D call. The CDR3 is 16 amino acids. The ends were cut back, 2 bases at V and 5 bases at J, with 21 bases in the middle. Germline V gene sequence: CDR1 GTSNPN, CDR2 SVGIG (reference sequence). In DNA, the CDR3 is TGTGCCTGGAGTACCCCCCAACTGCCGATCTGGGAGACCCAGTACTTC. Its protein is CAWSTPQLPIWETQYF.

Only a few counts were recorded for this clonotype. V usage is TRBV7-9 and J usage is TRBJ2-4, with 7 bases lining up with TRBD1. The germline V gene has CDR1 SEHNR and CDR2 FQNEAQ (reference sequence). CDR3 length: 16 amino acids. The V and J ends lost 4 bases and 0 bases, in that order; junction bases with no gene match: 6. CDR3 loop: CASSSNRGLAKNIQYF. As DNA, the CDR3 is TGTGCCAGCAGCTCTAACAGGGGTCTAGCCAAAAACATTCAGTACTTC. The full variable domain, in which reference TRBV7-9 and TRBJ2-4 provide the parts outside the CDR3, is DTGVSQNPRHKITKRGQNVTFRCDPISEHNRLYWYRQTLGQGPEFLTYFQNEAQLEKSRLLSDRFSAERPKGSFSTLEIQRTEQGDSAMYLCASSSNRGLAKNIQYFGAGTRLSVL.

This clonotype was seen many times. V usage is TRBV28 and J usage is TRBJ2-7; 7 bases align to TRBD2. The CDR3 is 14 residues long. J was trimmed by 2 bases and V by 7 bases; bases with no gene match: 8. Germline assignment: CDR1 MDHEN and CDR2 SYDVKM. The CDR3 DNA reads TGTGCCAGCACCCGGGGACTACCGACCTACGAGCAGTACTTC. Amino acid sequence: CASTRGLPTYEQYF.

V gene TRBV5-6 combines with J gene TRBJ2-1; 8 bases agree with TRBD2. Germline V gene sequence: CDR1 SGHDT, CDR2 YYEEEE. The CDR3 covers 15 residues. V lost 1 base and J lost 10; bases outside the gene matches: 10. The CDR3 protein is CASSLLAGRSYEQFF. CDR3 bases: TGTGCCAGCAGCTTGCTAGCGGGTCGGTCCTACGAGCAGTTCTTC.

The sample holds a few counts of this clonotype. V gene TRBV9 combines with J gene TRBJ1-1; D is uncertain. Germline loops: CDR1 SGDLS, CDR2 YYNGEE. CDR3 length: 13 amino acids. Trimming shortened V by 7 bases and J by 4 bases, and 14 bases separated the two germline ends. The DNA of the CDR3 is TGTGCCAGCTCAAAAGGGAGGAGCACTGAAGCTTTCTTT. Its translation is CASSKGRSTEAFF.

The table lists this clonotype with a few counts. CDR3 protein: CASSPGRDETQYF. In nucleotides, the CDR3 is TGTGCCAGCAGCCCCGGCAGGGACGAGACCCAGTACTTC. This sequence joins TRBV9 and TRBJ2-5; D is perhaps TRBD1 or TRBD2 (5 bases each). Germline V CDR1 and CDR2: SGDLS, YYNGEE. V lost 4 bases and J 5 bases, leaving 12 bases between the germline ends. This CDR3 region has 13 residues.